These 28 T cell receptor beta chains share one sample of origin, sequenced in a study of tumor-infiltrating lymphocytes in primary liver carcinoma. TCR beta cDNA was made from approximately 500 ng total RNA with a constant-region primer. Libraries covering TCR beta were generated through three nested multiplex PCR rounds (using a slightly modified ARM-PCR). The study ran its first two PCR rounds for about 11 cycles each, using TRBV1-TRBV30 forward primers and a C-beta reverse primer. TCRdb called the multiplex PCR reads again in MiXCR, with one record for every CDR3 protein. The sample records over 100,000 distinct CDR3 sequences, less than 75% being singletons. The study co-extracted DNA and RNA from around 20-30 mg of unsorted bulk tissue. The sequencing sample was made of tumor-adjacent normal liver tissue. The receptors stem from a woman aged 60-75 years with primary liver carcinoma and hepatitis B virus infection.

This clonotype appeared a single time. A much more abundant neighbour one base away suggests this may be a read error. The V call is TRBV5-1, the J call TRBJ2-1; 7 bases match TRBD2. Per the germline V gene, CDR1 is SGHRS and CDR2 is YFSETQ. CDR3 size: 15 residues. DNA for the CDR3: TGCGCCAGCAGCTGGGGGGGAGCGTCCTACAATGAGCGGTTCTTC. Translating it yields CASSWGGASYNERFF.

About this clonotype itself: Likely a read error: the CDR3 ends without its conserved phenylalanine or tryptophan. The rearrangement uses TRBV12-3 or TRBV12-4 and TRBJ2-1, with D unclear. The V end was cut by 2 bases, the J end by 7 bases, with 12 bases between. The CDR3 length is 14 residues. CDR3 bases: TGTGCCAGCAGTTTACAGGAGAGGCCTAATGAGCAGTTCCTC. This codes for CASSLQERPNEQFL.

In this sample, this clonotype turned up many times. The genes are TRBV6-5 and TRBJ1-5; 8 bases line up with TRBD1. The trim removed 0 bases at V and 6 bases at J, leaving 4 bases unmatched. Germline lookup yields CDR1 MNHEY and CDR2 SVGAGI. The CDR3 totals 15 residues. CDR3 residues: CASSYSGQGSQPQHF. The CDR3 nucleotides read TGTGCCAGCAGTTACTCCGGACAGGGTAGTCAGCCCCAGCATTTT.

This clonotype was seen repeatedly, ten times or more. The chain is built from TRBV5-1 and TRBJ1-4, with 8 bases that match TRBD1. The ends lost 4 bases at V and 1 base at J; junction bases unmatched: 6. The germline CDR1 and CDR2 sequences are SGHRS and YFSETQ. The CDR3 has 16 amino acids. CDR3 amino acids: CASSAGQGGTNEKLFF. In DNA, the CDR3 is TGCGCCAGCAGCGCTGGACAGGGAGGAACTAATGAAAAACTGTTTTTT.

Of note for this clonotype: This may come from a read error, since a much larger clone is one base off. This chain uses TRBV12-3 or TRBV12-4 with TRBJ1-2; no reliable D call. The CDR3 is 14 residues long. Between the trimmed V and J ends, which lost 1 base and 2 bases, there was a span of 8 bases. The DNA for the CDR3 is TGTGCCAGCAGTTTAGGACCAAACAACTATGGCTACACCTTC. The encoded protein is CASSLGPNNYGYTF.

Of note for this clonotype: Just one base apart from a much larger clone, this may be a read error. The DNA for the CDR3 is TGCGCCAGCAGCTTGTGGACTAGCGTTTACAATGAGCAGTTCTTC. This codes for CASSLWTSVYNEQFF. The chain joins TRBV5-1 to TRBJ2-1, with 9 positions matching TRBD2. There are 15 residues in the CDR3. The V gene's germline CDR1 is SGHRS and CDR2 YFSETQ. V was pared by 1 base and J by 4 bases, with 3 bases of the junction left unmatched.

The V call is TRBV7-3, the J call TRBJ2-1; 14 positions match TRBD2. Looked up from germline, CDR1 is SGHTA and CDR2 is FQGTGA. V was pared by 5 bases and J by 7 bases, with 4 bases of the junction left unmatched. This CDR3 contains 15 residues. CDR3 nucleotides: TGTGCCAGCAGCCTGGGACTAGCGGGAGTTAATGAGCAGTTCTTC. Protein: CASSLGLAGVNEQFF.

Note on this clonotype: A much larger clone lies one base from this, so it may be a read error. This rearrangement joins TRBV5-4 to TRBJ1-5; 8 bases align to TRBD1. V lost 5 bases, J lost 10 bases, and 8 bases stayed unmatched. The CDR3 totals 13 residues. CDR1 and CDR2 (germline): SGHNT, YYREEE (reference sequence). This chain's CDR3 is CASSHGQGGPQHF. The CDR3 DNA sequence: TGTGCCAGCAGTCACGGACAGGGCGGCCCCCAGCATTTT.

V and J are TRBV29-1 and TRBJ2-7; TRBD1 aligns across 11 bases. V dropped 7 bases and J dropped 8; count of bases not matched to a gene: 10. CDR3 length: 13 amino acids. CDR1 and CDR2 (germline): SQVTM, ANQGSEA. The CDR3 coding sequence is TGCAGCGCCTGGGACAGGGGGTGCTTCAAGCAGTACTTC. Its translation: CSAWDRGCFKQYF.

As concerns this clonotype: A read error is possible here, since a much larger clone lies one base away. The chain recombines TRBV21-1 with TRBJ2-5; the table's D call, TRBD1, was not checked against the DNA. TRBV21-1 is flagged as a pseudogene. The CDR3 contains 15 residues. CDR3 amino acids: CASSKASCAGETQYF. In nucleotides, the CDR3 is TGTGCCAGCAGCAAAGCGTCGTGCGCCGGGGAGACCCAGTACTTC.

The chain employs TRBV10-3 and TRBJ1-2; TRBD1 matches at 9 bases. Looked up from germline, CDR1 is ENHRY and CDR2 is SYGVKD. The CDR3 spans 14 residues. The J segment lost 14 bases and the V segment lost 8 bases, leaving 18 bases of the junction unmatched. The CDR3 nucleotides read TGTGCCATCGGCGCAGGTCGGGACAGGGCGCTTGATACCTTC. Residues: CAIGAGRDRALDTF.

Concerning this clonotype: One junction end does not reproduce the germline sequence, and a read error may be involved. The CDR3 spells CANSSRCTGEFGTQYF. As DNA, the CDR3 is TGTGCCAACAGTTCGAGGTGTACAGGGGAATTCGGGACCCAGTACTTC. The gene calls are TRBV6-2 or TRBV6-3 and TRBJ2-5, with TRBD1 matching over 7 bases. The CDR3 has 16 amino acids. Germline V gene lookup returns CDR1 MNHEY and CDR2 SVGEGT.

Turning to this clonotype: The junction shows a germline mismatch at one end, possibly a read error. V is TRBV11-2 and J is TRBJ2-7; 7 nucleotides agree with TRBD2. The CDR3 contains 15 residues. Germline CDR1 SGHAT, CDR2 FQNNGV. CDR3 nucleotide sequence: TGTACCAGTACAAAGGTGGGAGGGGTATCTGAGGAGCATTACTTC. Translating it yields CTSTKVGGVSEEHYF.

On this clonotype itself: A much bigger clone sits one base away, suggesting this may be a read error. The V and J genes are TRBV5-1 and TRBJ2-2; tentative D call: TRBD1 (7 bases). CDR3 length equals 15 residues. Germline CDR1 reads SGHRS; CDR2 reads YFSETQ. V lost 10 bases, J lost 3 bases, and 19 bases lay in between. The CDR3 spells CACGITGDYTGELFF. CDR3 in DNA: TGCGCCTGCGGAATCACAGGGGACTACACCGGGGAGCTGTTTTTT.

The chain is built from TRBV10-3 and TRBJ1-6, with D tentatively TRBD1 (6 bases). CDR1 is ENHRY and CDR2 is SYGVKD in the germline V gene. This CDR3 is built from 16 residues. V was shortened by 11 bases and J by 10 bases, with 27 bases between the two germline ends. CDR3 sequence reads: CAVNESNTGSGSPLHF. The CDR3 DNA is TGTGCCGTCAATGAGTCCAACACAGGGTCGGGCTCACCCCTCCACTTT.

This clonotype is labeled medium-sized (0.01 to 0.1%). The CDR3 region is CASSWGGEGTYNEQFF. The DNA for the CDR3 is TGTGCCAGCAGCTGGGGGGGGGAGGGGACCTACAATGAGCAGTTCTTC. The rearrangement joins TRBV11-2 to TRBJ2-1, with 7 positions matching TRBD2. Germline trimming cut 4 bases from V and 2 bases from J; bases unmatched to any gene: 8. CDR1 is SGHAT, CDR2 FQNNGV, per germline. The CDR3 has 16 amino acids. Full variable domain (remainder filled in from reference TRBV11-2 and TRBJ2-1): EAGVAQSPRYKIIEKRQSVAFWCNPISGHATLYWYQQILGQGPKLLIQFQNNGVVDDSQLPKDRFSAERLKGVDSTLKIQPAKLEDSAVYLCASSWGGEGTYNEQFFGPGTRLTVL.

To note about this clonotype: A much larger clone differs by one base, so this may be a read error. The chain recombines TRBV28 with TRBJ2-1; possibly TRBD2 for D (5 bases). The V and J ends lost 10 bases and 8 bases respectively, with 33 bases between them. This CDR3 is built from 18 residues. The germline CDR1 and CDR2 sequences are MDHEN and SYDVKM. CDR3 DNA: TGTGCCAACAGCCGCGGAGGTCATTGGTCCCTTGACGGTGATGAGCAGTTCTTC. Translating it yields CANSRGGHWSLDGDEQFF.

About this clonotype itself: One end of the junction does not line up with germline, which may come from a read error. The chain has TRBV11-2 and TRBJ2-2; the D call may be TRBD1 or TRBD2 (5 bases each). CDR1 is SGHAT, CDR2 FQNNGV, per germline. This CDR3 is built from 16 residues. DNA of the CDR3: TGTGCCAGTAGCGACGGACACAACACGAACACCAGGGAGCTGTTTTTT. Amino acids: CASSDGHNTNTRELFF.

Comments on this clonotype: An end of the junction does not agree with germline; a read error may underlie this. V is TRBV12-3 or TRBV12-4 and J is TRBJ1-1; D gene uncertain. The CDR3 covers 15 residues. The CDR3 DNA follows: TGTGCCAGCCGTTTGGTGGCGGCCGGGAACACTGAAGCTTTCTTT. Amino acid sequence: CASRLVAAGNTEAFF.

The rearrangement links TRBV29-1 to TRBJ2-7; weak D call: TRBD2 (6 bases). This CDR3 comprises 12 residues. Germline V gene data show CDR1 as SQVTM and CDR2 as ANQGSEA. DNA of the CDR3: TGCAGTGTCGGGGGAAGCTCCTACGAGCAGTACTTC. Translation gives CSVGGSSYEQYF.

In regard to this clonotype: The missing conserved phenylalanine or tryptophan at the end of this CDR3 makes a read error likely. The V and J genes are TRBV5-1 and TRBJ2-1; 13 positions agree with TRBD2. The junction had 9 bases not matched to a gene; V was cut back by 3 bases and J by 9 bases. This CDR3 region has 16 residues. CDR1 and CDR2 from the germline V gene are SGHRS and YFSETQ. The CDR3 here is CASSYRTSGSRVEQFL. The CDR3 DNA reads as TGCGCCAGCAGCTATAGGACTAGCGGGAGTAGAGTTGAGCAGTTCCTC.

The chain has TRBV5-5 and TRBJ2-1; D not certain. This CDR3 is built from 16 residues. V was clipped by 0 bases and J by 5 bases, with 15 bases between them. Germline values: CDR1 SGHKS, CDR2 YYEKEE (reference sequence). The CDR3 reads CASSLDTEHNHNEQFF. CDR3 in DNA: TGTGCCAGCAGCTTGGATACCGAACACAACCACAATGAGCAGTTCTTC. The variable domain in full, with the rest retrieved from reference TRBV5-5 and TRBJ2-1, is DAGVTQSPTHLIKTRGQQVTLRCSPISGHKSVSWYQQVLGQGPQFIFQYYEKEERGRGNFPDRFSARQFPNYSSELNVNALLLGDSALYLCASSLDTEHNHNEQFFGPGTRLTVL.

As regards this clonotype: Sequence at one end of the junction differs from germline and may be a read error. The rearrangement uses TRBV29-1 and TRBJ2-3; 8 bases are a match to TRBD1. The CDR3 is 14 residues long. Germline lookup yields CDR1 SQVTM and CDR2 ANQGSEA. The CDR3 spells CSAHLRGRVDMQYF. The CDR3 nucleotides are TGCAGCGCCCACCTCAGGGGGCGCGTAGATATGCAGTATTTT.

Remarks on this clonotype: One end of the junction varies from germline; a read error may be responsible. The J gene is TRBJ2-3, the V gene TRBV6-6; maybe TRBD2 (6 bases). CDR1 and CDR2 from the germline V gene are MNHNY and SVGAGI (reference sequence). The CDR3 consists of 14 residues. CDR3 DNA: TGTGGCAGCAGCCAGTGGGGGGGCACAGATACGCAGTATTTT. Its protein is CGSSQWGGTDTQYF.

The chain couples TRBV6-1 to TRBJ2-7; possibly TRBD1 for D (6 bases). Trimming shortened V by 7 bases and J by 4 bases, and 17 bases separated the two germline ends. CDR1 is MNHNS and CDR2 is SASEGT in the germline V gene. This CDR3 is 14 amino acids long. CDR3 in amino acids: CASNNPNREYEQYF. DNA for the CDR3: TGTGCCAGCAATAACCCTAACAGGGAATACGAGCAGTACTTC.

Turning to this clonotype: This likely comes from a read error, as the CDR3 has no conserved phenylalanine or tryptophan at its end. V usage is TRBV29-1 and J usage is TRBJ1-1; TRBD1 agrees at 9 bases. The CDR3 length is 11 residues. CDR1 is SQVTM, CDR2 ANQGSEA, per germline. CDR3: CNVEDRGRAFL. CDR3 nucleotide sequence: TGCAACGTCGAGGACAGGGGTCGAGCTTTCCTT.

Comment on this clonotype: At one end, the junction sequence differs from germline, possibly due to a read error. The chain has TRBV4-1 and TRBJ2-1; 9 positions agree with TRBD1. Per germline, CDR1 MGHRA and CDR2 YSYEKL. The CDR3 length is 17 residues. CDR3 protein: CASSPTQGAGVYNEKFF. CDR3 in DNA: TGCGCCAGCAGCCCCACACAGGGGGCTGGGGTATACAATGAGAAGTTCTTT.

As to this clonotype: The conserved final phenylalanine or tryptophan is absent from the CDR3, which likely points to a read error. CDR3 region: CASSFARKGNTGELFS. The CDR3 region has the DNA TGTGCCAGCAGTTTCGCCCGGAAAGGGAACACGGGGGAGCTGTTTTCT. This chain joins TRBV6-5 and TRBJ2-2; no clear D gene. Germline lookup yields CDR1 MNHEY and CDR2 SVGAGI. The CDR3 extends over 16 amino acids.